This T cell receptor (beta chain) is from a study of shared clonotypes between healthy human individuals. Trimming took off 3 bases at V and 2 bases at J, with 8 bases between the two ends. The V gene's germline CDR1 is MGHDK and CDR2 SYGVNS. The CDR3 is 14 amino acids. Only in-frame clones appear in the TCRdb table, and some are missing; sequencing was by immunoSEQ multiplex PCR. The sample has about 640,000 clones, more than 70% seen once. The sequenced sample consisted of memory CD4+ T cells sorted from blood. Noted subset: CD45RA-negative fraction. This sequence joins TRBV25-1 and TRBJ2-1; D remains unclear. This sequence originates from a woman aged 25 to 39 in good health. CDR3 DNA: TGTGCCAGCAGTGACGACTTAACCTACAATGAGCAGTTCTTC. Protein product: CASSDDLTYNEQFF.